The sequence of this T cell receptor (beta chain) was determined in a study of T cells after yellow fever vaccination. UMIs were added to TCR cDNA along with a universal primer site when it was made by 5'RACE template switching. From the 5' RACE reads, TCRdb called clonotypes with MiXCR, one entry per CDR3 protein. This table holds 500,000 to 650,000 distinct CDR3 sequences, 12% found once. This clonotype was recorded a few times. Looked up from germline, CDR1 is LGHDT and CDR2 is YNNKEL (reference sequence). The V and J ends lost 2 bases and 6 bases respectively, with 14 bases between them. There are 15 residues in the CDR3.

The V gene is TRBV3-1, the J gene TRBJ2-1; TRBD2 might be the D (5 bases). This clonotype was obtained from a man aged 25 to 45 who received the YFV17D yellow fever vaccine. Sequenced material: PBMCs, taken on the day of the yellow fever booster vaccination. CDR3 nucleotides: TGTGCCAGCAGCCAACAGAGGGCCCGTGGCAATGAGCAGTTCTTC. It translates to CASSQQRARGNEQFF.